The sequence of this T cell receptor beta chain was determined in a study of tumor-infiltrating lymphocytes in primary liver carcinoma. Study information: Men as well as women, aged 30 to 69 years, made up the patients. Sample counts of productive TCRbeta reads spanned roughly 3.65 to 8 million; these counts were similar across tissue types.

The roughly 17-31 mg bulk tissue piece was not sorted before simultaneous RNA and DNA extraction. Chronic HBV infection, which was untreated, was present in the patients. Total RNA amounting to around 530 ng was the source from which TCR beta cDNA was made with a constant-region primer. Employing slightly modified ARM-PCR, three nested multiplex PCR rounds were run, and these gave rise to the TCR beta libraries. Running around 10 cycles apiece, the first two PCR rounds relied on TRBV1-TRBV30 forward primers together with a C-beta reverse primer. Each CDR3 protein is one row after TCRdb ran MiXCR on the multiplex PCR reads. The sample holds some 130,000 distinct CDR3 sequences, approximately 71% seen once. V was clipped by 5 bases and J by 2 bases, with 12 bases between them. Germline assignment: CDR1 DFQATT and CDR2 SNEGSKA (reference sequence). This CDR3 region has 14 residues.

Sample: tumor-adjacent normal liver tissue. This TCR was sampled from a woman aged 55-75 years with primary liver carcinoma and hepatitis B virus infection. The chain is built from TRBV20-1 and TRBJ1-4, with TRBD1 as a possible D gene (6 bases). The CDR3 region is CSASPGHTNEKLFF. DNA for the CDR3: TGCAGTGCTTCCCCGGGACATACTAATGAAAAACTGTTTTTT.